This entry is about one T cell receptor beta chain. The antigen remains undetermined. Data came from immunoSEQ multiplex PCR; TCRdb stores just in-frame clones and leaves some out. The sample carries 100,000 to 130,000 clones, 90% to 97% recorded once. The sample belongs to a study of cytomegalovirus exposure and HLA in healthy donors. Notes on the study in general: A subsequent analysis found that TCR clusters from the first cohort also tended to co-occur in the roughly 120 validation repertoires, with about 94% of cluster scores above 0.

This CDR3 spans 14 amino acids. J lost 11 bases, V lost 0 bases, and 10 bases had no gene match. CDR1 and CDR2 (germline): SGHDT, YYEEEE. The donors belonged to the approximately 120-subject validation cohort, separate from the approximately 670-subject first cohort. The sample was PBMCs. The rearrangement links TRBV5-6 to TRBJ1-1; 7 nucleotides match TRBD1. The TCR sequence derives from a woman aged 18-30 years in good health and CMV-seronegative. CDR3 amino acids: CASSLGRGTLGAFF. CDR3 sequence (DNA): TGTGCCAGCAGCTTGGGCAGGGGGACACTTGGGGCTTTCTTT.